This T cell receptor (beta chain) was found in a study of identical twins. The germline V gene encodes CDR1 SGHVS and CDR2 FQNEAQ. CDR3 size: 18 residues. V lost 0 bases to trimming and J lost 5 bases; unmatched junction nucleotides: 12. This clonotype was counted only a few times. MiXCR was run by TCRdb on the 5' RACE reads, yielding one entry per CDR3 protein. The sample has some 900,000 distinct CDR3 sequences, roughly 12% seen once. The data were also submitted as part of a second study, on yellow fever vaccine responses in identical twins.

The J gene is TRBJ2-3, the V gene TRBV7-8, with 9 positions matching TRBD2. The origin of this receptor is a woman aged 18-29 years in good health. The sample was PBMCs. CDR3 sequence: CASSLAEGSGGRKDTQYF. CDR3 DNA: TGTGCCAGCAGCTTAGCGGAGGGTAGCGGGGGCCGGAAAGATACGCAGTATTTT. Full variable domain (outside the CDR3, taken from reference TRBV7-8 and TRBJ2-3): GAGVSQSPRYKVAKRGQDVALRCDPISGHVSLFWYQQALGQGPEFLTYFQNEAQLDKSGLPSDRFFAERPEGSVSTLKIQRTQQEDSAVYLCASSLAEGSGGRKDTQYFGPGTRLTVL.